This T cell receptor (beta chain) was documented in a study of identical twins. In the case of this clonotype: What it binds is not known.

General study findings and limits: Abundant beta clonotypes from cord blood bore fewer insertions; memory repertoires lacked this pattern.

TCRdb processed the 5' RACE reads anew with MiXCR; each CDR3 protein has one entry. This repertoire shows 200,000 to 250,000 distinct CDR3 sequences, over 9.5% found once; its top ten account for roughly 10%. The sequenced sample was memory T cells sorted from blood. The TCR originated in a man aged 45-65 years in good health.

CDR3 region: CASSVDGGDFTEAFF. CDR3 bases: TGTGCCAGCAGCGTAGACGGGGGGGATTTCACTGAAGCTTTCTTT. The chain uses TRBV9 and TRBJ1-1; a weak D match, TRBD1 (5 bases). Trimming left V 0 bases short and J 4 bases short, with 13 bases between. CDR3 length: 15 amino acids. CDR1 is SGDLS, CDR2 YYNGEE, per germline.